The clone carrying this T cell receptor beta chain has only a few counts. These data are taken from a study of T-cell reconstitution after alpha-beta-depleted transplantation in children. This CDR3 spans 13 amino acids. The V end lost 1 base, the J end lost 10 bases, and 11 bases lay between the germline ends. TCRbeta library preparation incorporated unique molecular identifiers. MiXCR, run by TCRdb on the PCR reads, gives a single entry per CDR3 protein. The profile shows roughly 610,000 distinct CDR3 sequences, 8% to 11% of them singletons. The TCR was taken from a human donor who donated a stem cell graft to a child with acute myeloid leukemia. The chain recombines TRBV12-3 or TRBV12-4 with TRBJ2-1, with D perhaps TRBD2 (5 bases). The sequencing here drew on PBMCs from the stem cell graft donor, taken from the stem cell graft. The CDR3 is CASSLDGSGEQFF. For the CDR3, the DNA is TGTGCCAGCAGTTTAGATGGCAGCGGAGAGCAGTTCTTC.